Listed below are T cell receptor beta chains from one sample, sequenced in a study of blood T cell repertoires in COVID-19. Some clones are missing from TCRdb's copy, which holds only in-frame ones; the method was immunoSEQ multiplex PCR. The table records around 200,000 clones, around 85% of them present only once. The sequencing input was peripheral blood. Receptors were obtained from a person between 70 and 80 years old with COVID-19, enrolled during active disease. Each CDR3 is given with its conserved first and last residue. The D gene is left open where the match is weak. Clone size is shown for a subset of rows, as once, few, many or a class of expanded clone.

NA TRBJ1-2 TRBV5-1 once TGCGCCAGCAGTTTGGGGAAAGACGGGGTTGGCGGCTACACCTTC CASSLGKDGVGGYTF
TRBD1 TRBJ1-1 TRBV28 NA TGTGCCAGTGAGGGCAGGGGGACTGAAGCTTTCTTT CASEGRGTEAFF
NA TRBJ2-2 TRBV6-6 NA TGTGCCAGCAGTTACTCGGAATCCGGGAAGCTGTTTTTT CASSYSESGKLFF
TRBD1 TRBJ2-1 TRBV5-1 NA TGCGCCAGCAGCTCCTCCGGGACAGGGGACCACAATGAGCAGTTCTTC CASSSSGTGDHNEQFF
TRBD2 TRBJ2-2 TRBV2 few TGTGCCAGCAACCCACTAGCGGGAGGAGGCGGGGAGCTGTTTTTT CASNPLAGGGGELFF
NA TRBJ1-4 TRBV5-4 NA TGTGCCAGCAGCTTGAAAACAGGGCAAGATGAAAAACTGTTTTTT CASSLKTGQDEKLFF
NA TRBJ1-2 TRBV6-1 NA TGTGCCAGCAGTGACAATAACTATGGCTACACCTTC CASSDNNYGYTF
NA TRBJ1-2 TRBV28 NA TGTGCCAGCACTACCGAATTTAACTATGGCTACACCTTC CASTTEFNYGYTF
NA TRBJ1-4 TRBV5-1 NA TGCGCCAGCGGACTCTCGGGTTTTGCTGAAAAACTGTTTTTT CASGLSGFAEKLFF
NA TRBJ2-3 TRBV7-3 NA TGTGGCACGGGGGATAGCACAGATACGCAGTATTTT CGTGDSTDTQYF
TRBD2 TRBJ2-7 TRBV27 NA TGTGCCAGCAGCCTGCAGCCTAGCGGGGGTTACGAGCAGTACTTC CASSLQPSGGYEQYF
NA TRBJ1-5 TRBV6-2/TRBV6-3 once TGTGCCAGCAGTTACTCGATTGCCGGGTTGGGGGGGTATAGCAATCAGCCCCAGCATTTT CASSYSIAGLGGYSNQPQHF
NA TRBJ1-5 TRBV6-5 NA TGTGCCAGCTGGGGGGATAGCAATCAGCCCCAGCATTTT CASWGDSNQPQHF
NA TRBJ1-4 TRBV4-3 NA TGCGCCAGCAGCCAAGATTGGACTGCAACTAATGAAAAACTGTTTTTT CASSQDWTATNEKLFF
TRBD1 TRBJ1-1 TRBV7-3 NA TGTGCCAGCAGCTTAACTAACAGGGGAACCACTGAAGCTTTCTTT CASSLTNRGTTEAFF
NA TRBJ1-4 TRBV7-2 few TGTGCCAGCAGCTTGAACGGGGGAGGGGAAAAACTGTTTTTT CASSLNGGGEKLFF
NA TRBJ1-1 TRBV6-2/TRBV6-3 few TGTGCCAGCAGCCGAGACGGGGGGCGGACTGAAGCTTTCTTT CASSRDGGRTEAFF
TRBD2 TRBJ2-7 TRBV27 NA TGTGCCAGCAGGGTAGACGGACTAGCGGGAGTCTCTTACGAGCAGTACTTC CASRVDGLAGVSYEQYF
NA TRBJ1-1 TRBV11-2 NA TGTGCCAGCAGCTTAGGTTACAGGGACACTGAAGCTTTCTTT CASSLGYRDTEAFF
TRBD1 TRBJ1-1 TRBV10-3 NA TGTGCCATCAAGGGGACAGGGTTTGGGAACACTGAAGCTTTCTTT CAIKGTGFGNTEAFF
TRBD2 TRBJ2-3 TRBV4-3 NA TGCGCCAGCAGCCGGACTAGCGGGGGGCCCACAGATACGCAGTATTTT CASSRTSGGPTDTQYF
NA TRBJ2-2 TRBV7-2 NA TGTGCCAGCAGCTGGCGGACTACCACCGGGGAGCTGTTTTTT CASSWRTTTGELFF
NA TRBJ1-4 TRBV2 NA TGTGCCAGCTGGGAGGGAATAACTAATGAAAAACTGTTTTTT CASWEGITNEKLFF
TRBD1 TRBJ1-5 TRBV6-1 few TGTGCCAGCAGTGAAGCGACAGGGGGGGGCAATCAGCCCCAGCATTTT CASSEATGGGNQPQHF
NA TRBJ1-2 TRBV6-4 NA TGTGCCAGCAGTGAGTGGAGGGTAGTTCTTGGTAGCTACACCTTC CASSEWRVVLGSYTF
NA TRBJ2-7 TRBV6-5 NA TGTGCCAGGATGAAGCAGGACAGACAGTACTTC CARMKQDRQYF
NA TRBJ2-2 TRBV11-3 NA TGTGCCAGCAGCTTAGATCTCGGCGGGGAAACCGGGGAGCTGTTTTTT CASSLDLGGETGELFF
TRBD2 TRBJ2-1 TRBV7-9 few TGTGCCAGCAGCCGAGCGGGGGGTGCTTCTTCCTCCTACAATGAGCAGTTCTTC CASSRAGGASSSYNEQFF
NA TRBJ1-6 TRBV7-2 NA TGTGCCAGCAGCTTACGGACGAGCGGGCGTAATTCACCCCTCCACTTT CASSLRTSGRNSPLHF
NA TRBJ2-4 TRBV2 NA TGTGCCAGCAGAGGAACAGGAGTAGCCAAAAACATTCAGTACTTC CASRGTGVAKNIQYF
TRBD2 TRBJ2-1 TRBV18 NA TGTGCCAGCTCACCACCAGCGGGGGGCTTGAACAATGAGCAGTTCTTC CASSPPAGGLNNEQFF
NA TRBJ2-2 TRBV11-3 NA TGTGCCAGCAGCTTCGGTCGGACAGTCAACACCGGGGAGCTGTTTTTT CASSFGRTVNTGELFF
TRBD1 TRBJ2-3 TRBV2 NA TGTGCCAGCAGTCTTCGGACAGGGCAAACAGATACGCAGTATTTT CASSLRTGQTDTQYF
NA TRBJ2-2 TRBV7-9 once TGTGCCAGCAGCTTAGTCCAGGGCGCCGGGGAGCTGTTTTTT CASSLVQGAGELFF
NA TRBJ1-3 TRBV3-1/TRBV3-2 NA TGTGCCAGCAGCCATCGGGCCGCAGGGACTGGAAACACCATATATTTT CASSHRAAGTGNTIYF
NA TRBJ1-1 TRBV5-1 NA TGCGCCAGCAGCTTTGCAGGACACGGGAGCGCTGAAGCTTTCTTT CASSFAGHGSAEAFF
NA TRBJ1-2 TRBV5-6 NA TGTGCCAGCAGCCCGACGACCAGGGCGCTTGGCTACACCTTC CASSPTTRALGYTF